The 7 T cell receptor beta chains below were found in one sample sequenced in a study of human T cells and chemical hapten exposure. The time point was: pre-sensitization, week 0. Treatment meaning: therapeutic diphenylcyclopropenone sensitization with weekly scalp DPC. One entry per CDR3 protein results from TCRdb running MiXCR on the RACE reads. The repertoire consists of fewer than 350,000 distinct CDR3 sequences, with 7.7% occurring once and the leading ten covering roughly 1.2%. The sample here was whole blood, taken in connection with sensitization to the hapten diphenylcyclopropenone (DPC). The receptors originated from a man younger than 35 with alopecia areata. Some clones in this sample may be carry-over from other donors' samples.

This clonotype was picked up a small number of times. The CDR3 sequence: CASSFDKLAGGADTQYF. CDR3 bases: TGTGCCAGCAGTTTTGATAAACTAGCGGGGGGGGCAGATACGCAGTATTTT. The chain uses TRBV28 and TRBJ2-3, with TRBD2 identical over 13 bases. The CDR3 is 17 amino acids. With V trimmed by 3 bases and J by 4 bases, 7 bases remained unmatched. Per the germline V gene, CDR1 is MDHEN and CDR2 is SYDVKM.

Ten or more counts support this clonotype. V and J are TRBV15 and TRBJ1-4, with 7 bases lining up with TRBD1. CDR3 length: 15 residues. Germline V lookup: CDR1 LNHNV, CDR2 YYDKDF (reference sequence). J lost 4 bases, V lost 5 bases, and 7 bases had no gene match. The DNA for the CDR3 is TGTGCCACCAGCGGCGGGACAGCGAATAATGAAAAACTGTTTTTT. Its protein product is CATSGGTANNEKLFF.

This chain connects TRBV20-1 to TRBJ1-4; 8 bases match TRBD1. V shed 0 bases, J shed 8 bases, and the junction held 5 bases outside the gene matches. This CDR3 contains 14 residues. In germline, CDR1 is DFQATT, CDR2 SNEGSKA (reference sequence). The CDR3 sequence: CSAREGQGAEKLFF. The CDR3 DNA sequence: TGCAGTGCTAGAGAGGGGCAGGGGGCGGAAAAACTGTTTTTT.

The V gene is TRBV7-2, the J gene TRBJ1-3; tentative D call: TRBD1 (5 bases). With 1 base removed from V and 0 bases from J, the gap between germline ends came to 16 bases. The CDR3 loop spans 18 amino acids. Per the germline V gene, CDR1 is SGHTA and CDR2 is FQGNSA. The DNA of the CDR3 is TGTGCCAGCAGCTTAGTTTTGACAGCCCTAAGCTCTGGAAACACCATATATTTT. Protein product: CASSLVLTALSSGNTIYF. Filled out from reference TRBV7-2 and TRBJ1-3, the complete variable domain reads GAGVSQSPSNKVTEKGKDVELRCDPISGHTALYWYRQSLGQGLEFLIYFQGNSAPDKSGLPSDRFSAERTGGSVSTLTIQRTQQEDSAVYLCASSLVLTALSSGNTIYFGEGSWLTVV.

The genes are TRBV6-6 and TRBJ2-7, with unresolved D. Between the trimmed V and J ends, which lost 0 bases and 4 bases, there was a span of 7 bases. CDR3 length: 13 amino acids. Germline V gene sequence: CDR1 MNHNY, CDR2 SVGAGI (reference sequence). The CDR3 region has the DNA TGTGCCAGCAGTTACTCGATATGGTACGAGCAGTACTTC. Translated, it gives CASSYSIWYEQYF.

The rearrangement links TRBV5-4 to TRBJ1-5, with no clear D. From germline, CDR1 is SGHNT and CDR2 YYREEE (reference sequence). Trimming left V 2 bases short and J 2 bases short, with 5 bases between. CDR3 size: 13 residues. DNA of the CDR3: TGTGCCAGCAGCTTTTTCGGCAATCAGCCCCAGCATTTT. Residues: CASSFFGNQPQHF. Full variable domain (missing parts from reference TRBV5-4 and TRBJ1-5): ETGVTQSPTHLIKTRGQQVTLRCSSQSGHNTVSWYQQALGQGPQFIFQYYREEENGRGNFPPRFSGLQFPNYSSELNVNALELDDSALYLCASSFFGNQPQHFGDGTRLSIL.

The chain joins TRBV29-1 to TRBJ2-3; D is undetermined. Germline-derived CDR1 and CDR2 are SQVTM and ANQGSEA. The CDR3 is made up of 13 amino acids. With 0 bases removed from V and 2 bases from J, the gap between germline ends came to 6 bases. CDR3 in amino acids: CSVEDSDTDTQYF. The CDR3 DNA follows: TGCAGCGTTGAAGACAGCGACACAGATACGCAGTATTTT.